What follows is one TCR beta chain and its context. TCRdb keeps only in-frame clones here, not all; method: immunoSEQ multiplex PCR. The sample has 300,000 to 500,000 clones; roughly 88% are singletons. V lost 0 bases and J 2 bases, leaving 13 bases between the germline ends. Germline assignment: CDR1 SGHTA and CDR2 FQGNSA. This CDR3 has 16 residues. This sample was included in a study of blood T cell repertoires in COVID-19. The rearrangement uses TRBV7-2 and TRBJ1-2; D is undetermined. Sequenced: PBMCs or T cells enriched from blood (not recorded which). This sequence originates from a woman aged 25 to 39 with acute COVID-19. The CDR3 reads CASSLAGVLKNYGYTF. CDR3 sequence (DNA): TGTGCCAGCAGCTTAGCCGGGGTATTAAAGAACTATGGCTACACCTTC.